Presented here are 14 T cell receptor beta chains from one specimen sequenced in a study of blood T cell repertoires in COVID-19. TCRdb's copy holds only in-frame clones and misses some; the assay was immunoSEQ multiplex PCR. The data hold about 160,000 clones, with approximately 88% observed a single time. Sample: peripheral blood. The receptor source for this set is a woman over 75 with active or convalescent COVID-19.

The chain joins TRBV20-1 to TRBJ2-7, with 7 bases aligning to TRBD1. This CDR3 spans 11 amino acids. V was clipped by 6 bases and J by 6 bases; unmatched bases: 5. Germline values: CDR1 DFQATT, CDR2 SNEGSKA (reference sequence). The CDR3 reads CSAPTGSEQYF. The CDR3 coding sequence is TGCAGTGCCCCGACAGGGAGCGAGCAGTACTTC.

The chain joins TRBV7-2 to TRBJ2-7, with 10 bases matching TRBD1. The CDR3 totals 16 residues. Germline V CDR1 and CDR2: SGHTA, FQGNSA. With 4 bases clipped from V and 2 bases from J, the junction kept 8 bases outside the gene matches. CDR3 residues: CASSSTGGNGAYEQYF. The CDR3 DNA reads as TGTGCCAGCAGCTCGACAGGGGGCAACGGGGCCTACGAGCAGTACTTC.

The rearrangement joins TRBV27 to TRBJ1-4; the D is unclear. Germline V gene lookup returns CDR1 MNHEY and CDR2 SMNVEV (reference sequence). The CDR3 totals 15 residues. V was cut by 5 bases and J by 0 bases, with 10 bases left in between. The CDR3 DNA is TGTGCCAGCAGTCCCCCACAGCCAACTAATGAAAAACTGTTTTTT. Translating gives CASSPPQPTNEKLFF.

V and J are TRBV14 and TRBJ2-1; D unresolved. Trimming took off 0 bases at V and 6 bases at J, with 9 bases between the two ends. CDR3 length: 14 amino acids. Germline assignment: CDR1 SGHDN and CDR2 FVKESK. The CDR3 loop reads CASSQDPSPNEQFF. CDR3 coding DNA: TGTGCCAGCAGCCAAGATCCATCCCCCAATGAGCAGTTCTTC.

This chain links TRBV4-3 with TRBJ1-2; 9 bases are shared with TRBD1. V dropped 0 bases and J dropped 8; count of bases not matched to a gene: 4. Germline-derived CDR1 and CDR2 are LGHNA and YSLEER. CDR3 length: 14 amino acids. CDR3 in amino acids: CASSQEAGQGGYTF. In nucleotides, the CDR3 is TGCGCCAGCAGCCAAGAGGCGGGACAGGGAGGCTACACCTTC.

This rearrangement joins TRBV19 to TRBJ1-5; 10 positions agree with TRBD1. V lost 4 bases to trimming and J lost 5 bases; unmatched junction nucleotides: 8. Germline loops: CDR1 LNHDA, CDR2 SQIVND (reference sequence). The CDR3 loop spans 16 amino acids. CDR3: CASSKFVGTGDQPQHF. The CDR3 DNA reads as TGTGCCAGTAGTAAATTCGTTGGGACAGGGGATCAGCCCCAGCATTTT.

V is TRBV19 and J is TRBJ1-1; maybe TRBD1 (5 bases). The germline V gene has CDR1 LNHDA and CDR2 SQIVND (reference sequence). The CDR3 is 15 residues long. V was cut by 7 bases and J by 0 bases, with 15 bases left in between. In DNA form, the CDR3 reads TGTGCCAGTAAGGGGCATTCCCTTATGAACACTGAAGCTTTCTTT. This codes for CASKGHSLMNTEAFF.

The chain joins TRBV20-1 to TRBJ2-1; D is uncertain. This CDR3 comprises 14 residues. V gave up 3 bases and J gave up 4 bases, with 13 bases separating them. CDR1 and CDR2 (germline): DFQATT, SNEGSKA (reference sequence). DNA for the CDR3: TGCAGTGCTAGTAAGACTTCCCTATACAATGAGCAGTTCTTC. Its protein product is CSASKTSLYNEQFF.

The chain has TRBV2 and TRBJ2-5; 9 nucleotides agree with TRBD1. V trimming: 10 bases; J trimming: 7 bases; junction bases outside the gene matches: 13. Germline assignment: CDR1 SNHLY and CDR2 FYNNEI. The CDR3 sequence is 14 residues long. CDR3 loop: CATPGQGGEGTQYF. The CDR3 nucleotides are TGTGCCACACCGGGACAGGGAGGGGAGGGGACCCAGTACTTC.

The chain has TRBV30 and TRBJ1-4; the match to TRBD1 covers 7 bases. The CDR3 is 13 residues long. V was pared by 3 bases and J by 8 bases, with 6 bases of the junction left unmatched. In germline, CDR1 is GTSNPN, CDR2 SVGIG (reference sequence). The CDR3 loop is CAWSPMGQEKLFF. CDR3 sequence (DNA): TGTGCCTGGAGCCCAATGGGACAGGAAAAACTGTTTTTT.

The chain uses TRBV19 and TRBJ1-2; 8 nucleotides agree with TRBD1. The CDR3 covers 14 residues. After removal of 7 bases from V and 8 bases from J, the junction contained 12 bases not matched to a gene. CDR1 and CDR2 (germline): LNHDA, SQIVND (reference sequence). DNA of the CDR3: TGTGCCAGTACCCGCCCAGCAGGGGGCGCGGGCTACACCTTC. Encoded protein: CASTRPAGGAGYTF.

V gene TRBV12-3 or TRBV12-4 combines with J gene TRBJ2-7; TRBD2 might be the D (5 bases). This CDR3 has 13 residues. V was cut by 10 bases and J by 3 bases, with 16 bases left in between. The CDR3 DNA follows: TGTGCCACCACCTCCACCGAGGGCTACGAGCAGTACTTC. Translated: CATTSTEGYEQYF.

The chain links TRBV14 to TRBJ2-3, with a weak D call TRBD2 (6 bases). This CDR3 contains 15 residues. V lost 0 bases and J lost 1, with 8 bases in between. Germline assignment: CDR1 SGHDN and CDR2 FVKESK. The chain's CDR3 is CASSQERGRTDTQYF. CDR3 bases: TGTGCCAGCAGCCAAGAGCGGGGACGCACAGATACGCAGTATTTT.

V usage is TRBV6-5 and J usage is TRBJ1-1; D might be TRBD1 (5 bases). Per the germline V gene, CDR1 is MNHEY and CDR2 is SVGAGI. The CDR3 contains 13 residues. V was shortened by 2 bases and J by 7 bases, with 11 bases between the two germline ends. CDR3 DNA: TGTGCCAGCAGTTACAGGAGAACAGGTGAAGCTTTCTTT. This encodes CASSYRRTGEAFF.